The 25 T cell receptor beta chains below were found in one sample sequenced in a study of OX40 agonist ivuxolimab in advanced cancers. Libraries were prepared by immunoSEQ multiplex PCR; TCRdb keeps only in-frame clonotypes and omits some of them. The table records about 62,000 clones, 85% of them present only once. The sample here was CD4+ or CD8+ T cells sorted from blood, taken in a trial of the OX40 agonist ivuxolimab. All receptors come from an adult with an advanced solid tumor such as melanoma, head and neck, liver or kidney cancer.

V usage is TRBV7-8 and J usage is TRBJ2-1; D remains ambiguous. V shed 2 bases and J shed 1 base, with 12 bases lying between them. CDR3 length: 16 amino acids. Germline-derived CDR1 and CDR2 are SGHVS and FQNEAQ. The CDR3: CASSLSGGGSYNEQFF. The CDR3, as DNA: TGTGCCAGCAGCTTATCGGGTGGCGGATCCTACAATGAGCAGTTCTTC.

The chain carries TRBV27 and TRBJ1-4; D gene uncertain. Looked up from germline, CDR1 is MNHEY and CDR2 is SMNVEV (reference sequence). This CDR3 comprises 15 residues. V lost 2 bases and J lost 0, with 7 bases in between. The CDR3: CASSLSYATNEKLFF. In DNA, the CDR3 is TGTGCCAGCAGTTTAAGTTACGCAACTAATGAAAAACTGTTTTTT. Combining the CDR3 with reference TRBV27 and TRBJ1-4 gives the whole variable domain EAQVTQNPRYLITVTGKKLTVTCSQNMNHEYMSWYRQDPGLGLRQIYYSMNVEVTDKGDVPEGYKVSRKEKRNFPLILESPSPNQTSLYFCASSLSYATNEKLFFGSGTQLSVL.

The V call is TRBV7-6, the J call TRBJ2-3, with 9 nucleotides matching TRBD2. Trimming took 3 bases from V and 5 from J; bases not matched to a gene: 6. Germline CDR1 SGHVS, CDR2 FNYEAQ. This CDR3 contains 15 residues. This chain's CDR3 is CASSFRGGAGDTQYF. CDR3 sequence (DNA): TGTGCCAGCAGCTTCCGCGGGGGGGCTGGAGATACGCAGTATTTT.

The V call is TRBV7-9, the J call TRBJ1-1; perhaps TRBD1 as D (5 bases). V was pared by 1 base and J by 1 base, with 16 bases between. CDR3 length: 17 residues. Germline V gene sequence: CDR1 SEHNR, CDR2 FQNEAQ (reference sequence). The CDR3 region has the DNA TGTGCCAGCAGCTTAGGTGTGGGGACGGCGAAGAACACTGAAGCTTTCTTT. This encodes CASSLGVGTAKNTEAFF. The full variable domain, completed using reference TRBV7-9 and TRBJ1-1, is DTGVSQNPRHKITKRGQNVTFRCDPISEHNRLYWYRQTLGQGPEFLTYFQNEAQLEKSRLLSDRFSAERPKGSFSTLEIQRTEQGDSAMYLCASSLGVGTAKNTEAFFGQGTRLTVV.

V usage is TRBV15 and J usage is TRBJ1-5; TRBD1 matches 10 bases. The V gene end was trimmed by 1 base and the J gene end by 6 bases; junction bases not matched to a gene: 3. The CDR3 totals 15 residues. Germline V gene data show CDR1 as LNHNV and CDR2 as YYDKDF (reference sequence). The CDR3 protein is CATSRAGQGTQPQHF. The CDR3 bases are TGTGCCACCAGCAGAGCGGGACAGGGGACTCAGCCCCAGCATTTT.

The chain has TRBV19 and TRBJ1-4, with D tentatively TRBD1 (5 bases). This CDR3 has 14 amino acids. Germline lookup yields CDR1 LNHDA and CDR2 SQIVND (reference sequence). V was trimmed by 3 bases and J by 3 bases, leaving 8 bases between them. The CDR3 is CASSIGTANEKLFF. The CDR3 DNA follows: TGTGCCAGTAGTATTGGGACGGCTAATGAAAAACTGTTTTTT.

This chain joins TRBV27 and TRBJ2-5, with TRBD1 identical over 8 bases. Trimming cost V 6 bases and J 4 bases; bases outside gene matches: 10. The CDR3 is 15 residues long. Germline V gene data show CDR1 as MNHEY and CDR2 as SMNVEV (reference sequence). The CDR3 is CASRQTGDYSETQYF. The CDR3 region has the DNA TGTGCCAGCAGGCAGACAGGGGATTATTCAGAGACCCAGTACTTC.

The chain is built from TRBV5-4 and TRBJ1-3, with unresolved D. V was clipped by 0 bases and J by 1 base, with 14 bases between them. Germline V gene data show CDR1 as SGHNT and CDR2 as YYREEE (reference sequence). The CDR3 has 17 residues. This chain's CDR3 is CASSLDPTIRSGNTIYF. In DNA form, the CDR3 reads TGTGCCAGCAGCTTGGACCCGACAATCCGGTCTGGAAACACCATATATTTT.

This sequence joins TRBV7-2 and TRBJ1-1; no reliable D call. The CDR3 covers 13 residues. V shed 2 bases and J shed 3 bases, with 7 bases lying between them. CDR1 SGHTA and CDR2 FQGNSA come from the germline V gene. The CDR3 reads CASSLSVYTEAFF. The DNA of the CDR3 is TGTGCCAGCAGCTTAAGTGTCTACACTGAAGCTTTCTTT.

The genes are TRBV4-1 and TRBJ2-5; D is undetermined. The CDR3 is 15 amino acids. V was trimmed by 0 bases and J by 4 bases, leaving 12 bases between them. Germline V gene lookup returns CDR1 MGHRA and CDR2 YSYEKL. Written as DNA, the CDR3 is TGCGCCAGCAGCCAAGACGACCGGTCCGGAGAGACCCAGTACTTC. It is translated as CASSQDDRSGETQYF.

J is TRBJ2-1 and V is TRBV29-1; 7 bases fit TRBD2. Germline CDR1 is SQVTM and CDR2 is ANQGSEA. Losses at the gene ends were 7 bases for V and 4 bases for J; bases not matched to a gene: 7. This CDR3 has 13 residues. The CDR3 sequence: CSGGRASYNEQFF. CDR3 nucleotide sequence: TGCAGCGGTGGGAGGGCTTCTTACAATGAGCAGTTCTTC.

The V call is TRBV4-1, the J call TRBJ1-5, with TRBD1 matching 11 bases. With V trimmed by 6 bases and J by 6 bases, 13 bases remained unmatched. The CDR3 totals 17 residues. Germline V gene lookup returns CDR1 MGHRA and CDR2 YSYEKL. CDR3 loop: CASSSGTGGMVGQPQHF. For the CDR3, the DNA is TGCGCCAGCAGTTCCGGGACAGGGGGAATGGTTGGTCAGCCCCAGCATTTT.

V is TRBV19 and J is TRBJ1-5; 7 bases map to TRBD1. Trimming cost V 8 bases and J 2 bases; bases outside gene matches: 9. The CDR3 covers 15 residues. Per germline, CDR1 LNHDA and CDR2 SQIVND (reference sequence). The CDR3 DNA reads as TGTGCCAGTGGCGAGACAGGGTCAGGCAATCAGCCCCAGCATTTT. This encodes CASGETGSGNQPQHF. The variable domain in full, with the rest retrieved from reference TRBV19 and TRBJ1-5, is DGGITQSPKYLFRKEGQNVTLSCEQNLNHDAMYWYRQDPGQGLRLIYYSQIVNDFQKGDIAEGYSVSREKKESFPLTVTSAQKNPTAFYLCASGETGSGNQPQHFGDGTRLSIL.

The CDR3 DNA sequence: TGCGCCAGCAGCTTTCCCGGGACTAGCGGAAGCTCTGGGGCCAACGTCCTGACTTTC. Translation: CASSFPGTSGSSGANVLTF. This rearrangement joins TRBV5-1 to TRBJ2-6; 11 positions agree with TRBD2. The CDR3 has 19 residues. Germline V gene lookup returns CDR1 SGHRS and CDR2 YFSETQ. V shed 2 bases, J shed 0 bases, and the junction held 7 bases outside the gene matches.

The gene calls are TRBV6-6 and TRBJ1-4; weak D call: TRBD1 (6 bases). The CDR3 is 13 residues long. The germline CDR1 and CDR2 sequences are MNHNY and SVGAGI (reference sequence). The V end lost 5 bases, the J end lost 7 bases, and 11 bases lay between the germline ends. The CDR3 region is CASSTGTVEKLFF. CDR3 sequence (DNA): TGTGCCAGCAGTACAGGGACGGTTGAAAAACTGTTTTTT.

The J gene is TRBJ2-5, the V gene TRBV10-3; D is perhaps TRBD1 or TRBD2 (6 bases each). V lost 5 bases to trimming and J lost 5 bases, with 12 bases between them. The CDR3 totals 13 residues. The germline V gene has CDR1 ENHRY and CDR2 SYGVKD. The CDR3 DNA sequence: TGTGCCATCAGTCCGCAGGGGAGGGAGACCCAGTACTTC. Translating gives CAISPQGRETQYF.

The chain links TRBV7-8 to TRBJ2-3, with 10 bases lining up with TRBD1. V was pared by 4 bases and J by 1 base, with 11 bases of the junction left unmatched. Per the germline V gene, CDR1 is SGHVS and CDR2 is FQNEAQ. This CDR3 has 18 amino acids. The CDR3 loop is CASSWIRFGQGGTDTQYF. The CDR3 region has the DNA TGTGCCAGCAGCTGGATCCGATTCGGACAGGGGGGCACAGATACGCAGTATTTT.

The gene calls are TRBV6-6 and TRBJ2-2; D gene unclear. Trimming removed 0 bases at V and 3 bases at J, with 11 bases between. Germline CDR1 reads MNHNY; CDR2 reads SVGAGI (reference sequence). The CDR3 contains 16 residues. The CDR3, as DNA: TGTGCCAGCAGTTACTCTTGGGCAGAATACACCGGGGAGCTGTTTTTT. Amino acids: CASSYSWAEYTGELFF.

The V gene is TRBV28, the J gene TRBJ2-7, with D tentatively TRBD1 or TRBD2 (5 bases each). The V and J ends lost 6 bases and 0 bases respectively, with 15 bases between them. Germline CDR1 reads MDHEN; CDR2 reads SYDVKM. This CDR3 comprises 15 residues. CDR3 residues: CASRNQDTSSYEQYF. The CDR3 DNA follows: TGTGCCAGCAGAAACCAGGACACTAGCTCCTACGAGCAGTACTTC. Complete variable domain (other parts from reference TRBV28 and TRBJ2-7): DVKVTQSSRYLVKRTGEKVFLECVQDMDHENMFWYRQDPGLGLRLIYFSYDVKMKEKGDIPEGYSVSREKKERFSLILESASTNQTSMYLCASRNQDTSSYEQYFGPGTRLTVT.

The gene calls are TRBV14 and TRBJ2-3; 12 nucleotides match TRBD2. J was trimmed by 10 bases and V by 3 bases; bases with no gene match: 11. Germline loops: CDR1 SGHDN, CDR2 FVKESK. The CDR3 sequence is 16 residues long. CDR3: CASSQRTSGTRMAQYF. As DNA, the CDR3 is TGTGCCAGCAGCCAGAGGACTAGCGGGACCCGTATGGCGCAGTATTTT.

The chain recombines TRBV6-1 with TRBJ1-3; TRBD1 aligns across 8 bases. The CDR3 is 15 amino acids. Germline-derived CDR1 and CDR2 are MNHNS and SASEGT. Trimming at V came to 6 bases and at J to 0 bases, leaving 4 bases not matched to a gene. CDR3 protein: CASRRDRSSGNTIYF. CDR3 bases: TGTGCCAGCAGACGGGACAGGTCCTCTGGAAACACCATATATTTT.

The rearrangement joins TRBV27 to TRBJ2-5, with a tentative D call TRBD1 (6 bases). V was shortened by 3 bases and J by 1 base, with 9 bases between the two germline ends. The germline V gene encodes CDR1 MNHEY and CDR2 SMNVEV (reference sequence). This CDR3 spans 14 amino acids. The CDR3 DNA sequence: TGTGCCAGCAGTTTTGCAGGGGCCCAAGAGACCCAGTACTTC. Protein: CASSFAGAQETQYF.

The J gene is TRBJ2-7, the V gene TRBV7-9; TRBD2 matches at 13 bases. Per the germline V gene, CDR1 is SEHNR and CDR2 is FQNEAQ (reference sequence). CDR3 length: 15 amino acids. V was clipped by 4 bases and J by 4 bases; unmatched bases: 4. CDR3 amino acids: CASSSWTSGSYEQYF. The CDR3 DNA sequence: TGTGCCAGCAGCTCTTGGACTAGCGGGAGTTACGAGCAGTACTTC.

In DNA form, the CDR3 reads TGTGCCAGCAGCTTAACCCGCCATATAGCGGGTATATACAATGAGCAGTTCTTC. Translated, it gives CASSLTRHIAGIYNEQFF. V and J are TRBV7-3 and TRBJ2-1; 7 bases fit TRBD2. The ends lost 0 bases at V and 4 bases at J; junction bases unmatched: 12. CDR3 length: 18 amino acids. Per germline, CDR1 SGHTA and CDR2 FQGTGA.

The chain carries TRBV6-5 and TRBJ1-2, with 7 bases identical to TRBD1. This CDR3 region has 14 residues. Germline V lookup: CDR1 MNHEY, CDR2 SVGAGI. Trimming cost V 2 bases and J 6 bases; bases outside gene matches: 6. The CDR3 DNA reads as TGTGCCAGCAGTTACCCAGGGGGAGCGGATGGCTACACCTTC. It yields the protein CASSYPGGADGYTF.